This T cell receptor beta chain was recovered during a study of T cells in Graves' hyperthyroidism and ophthalmopathy. Ten or more counts support this clonotype. TCR beta CDR3 regions were amplified from RNA. First-round RT-PCR with HTBI primers amplified the TCR CDR3 region. Using its own MiXCR run on the multiplex PCR reads, TCRdb lists one record per CDR3 protein. The sample lists 700,000 or so distinct CDR3 sequences; more than 14% were seen once. Per germline, CDR1 MDHEN and CDR2 SYDVKM. The CDR3 is made up of 16 amino acids. V was clipped by 1 base and J by 1 base, with 13 bases between them. Fresh 10 ml peripheral blood yielded PBMCs.

The J gene is TRBJ1-1, the V gene TRBV28; D is uncertain. This TCR derives from a woman between 45 and 65 years old with Graves' ophthalmopathy. Source material: blood. This CDR3 is CASSLSPAWRNTEAFF. The CDR3 DNA reads as TGTGCCAGCAGTTTATCCCCGGCGTGGAGGAACACTGAAGCTTTCTTT.